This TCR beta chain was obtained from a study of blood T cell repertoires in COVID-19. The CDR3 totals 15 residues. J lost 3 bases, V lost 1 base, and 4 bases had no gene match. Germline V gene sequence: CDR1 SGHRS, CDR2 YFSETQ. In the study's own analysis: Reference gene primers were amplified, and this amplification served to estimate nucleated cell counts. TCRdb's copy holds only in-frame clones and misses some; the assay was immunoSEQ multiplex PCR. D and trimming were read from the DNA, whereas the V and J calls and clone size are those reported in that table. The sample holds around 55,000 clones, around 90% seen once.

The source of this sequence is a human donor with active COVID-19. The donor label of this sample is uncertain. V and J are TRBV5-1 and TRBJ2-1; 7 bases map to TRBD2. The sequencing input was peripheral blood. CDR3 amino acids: CASSLRLADYNEQFF. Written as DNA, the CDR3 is TGCGCCAGCAGCTTGCGTCTAGCGGACTACAATGAGCAGTTCTTC.